The entry below gives a single T cell receptor (beta chain) sequence along with its context. Its target is not known. This sample is drawn from a study of shared clonotypes between healthy human individuals. Study context: The plates for each donor numbered three CD4 naive, three CD4 memory, two CD8 naive and one CD8 memory.

Study observations and caveats: About 5% of naive CD4 clonotypes were shared across four donors.

The CDR3 is made up of 15 amino acids. The trim removed 5 bases at V and 6 bases at J, leaving 9 bases unmatched. Germline CDR1 SGHRS, CDR2 YFSETQ. Methods used by the authors: Sequence data from immunoSEQ were junction-only and lacked quality scores; consequently, filtering differed. Profiled with immunoSEQ multiplex PCR; TCRdb holds only in-frame clones, not every one. The DNA gave D and trimming, while V, J and clone size come from that table. Among 2 million to 3 million clones listed, approximately 93% were seen once. A split of CD4+ cells into CD45RA+ naive and CD45RA-negative memory subsets was performed.

This TCR derives from a man in his late teens or twenties in good health. Some clones in this sample may be carry-over from other donors' samples. V gene TRBV5-1 combines with J gene TRBJ1-4; 8 nucleotides match TRBD1. Input material: naive CD4+ T cells from PBMCs. This sample's subset: CD45RA+ positively selected. The CDR3 DNA follows: TGCGCCAGCAGAACTCAGGGGGCGCGTGATGAAAAACTGTTTTTT. This encodes CASRTQGARDEKLFF.